This T cell receptor beta chain was identified during a study of T cells in Graves' hyperthyroidism and ophthalmopathy. General study results and limits: In the blood, most expanded thyroid clonotypes above 0.001 appeared as well.

Amplification of TCR beta CDR3 regions was performed using RNA transcripts as template. During a first-round RT-PCR of the TCR CDR3, the HTBI primer set was used. TCRdb reprocessed the multiplex PCR reads with MiXCR, giving one entry per CDR3 protein. This sample has hundreds of thousands of distinct CDR3 sequences, with less than 20% found just once. On this clonotype: Its antigen is unknown.

This CDR3 is built from 17 residues. Germline V gene lookup returns CDR1 SGHVS and CDR2 FQNEAQ. The trim removed 1 base at V and 1 base at J, leaving 8 bases unmatched. Lactation, pregnancy, other autoimmune disease or uncontrolled infection led to exclusion of patients. The diagnoses drew upon clinical symptoms, serum thyroxine and TRAb, thyroid ultrasound and orbital computed tomography. The chain recombines TRBV7-8 with TRBJ2-7; 9 nucleotides align to TRBD2. This TCR came from a man aged 40-49 years with Graves' ophthalmopathy. The sequenced sample was blood. DNA for the CDR3: TGTGCCAGCAGCTTAGGGCGGGGGGGAGTAGGGTCCTACGAGCAGTACTTC. This encodes CASSLGRGGVGSYEQYF.